This record concerns one TCR beta chain sequence. Its antigen is currently unknown. This sample was taken from a study of memory CD4+ T cells and cytomegalovirus serostatus. This CDR3 contains 15 residues. The V gene's germline CDR1 is MNHNS and CDR2 SASEGT. With 5 bases clipped from V and 6 bases from J, the junction kept 11 bases outside the gene matches. Single viable CD3+CD4+CD8-CD45RO+ cells were sorted as the memory CD4+ T cells. Data came from immunoSEQ multiplex PCR; TCRdb stores just in-frame clones and leaves some out. The sample has over 60,000 clones, roughly four fifths seen once; the top ten hold roughly 0.94%. Study observations and caveats: About 40% of the roughly 160 known CMV-associated TCRbeta sequences appeared in CD4+ memory.

The V and J genes are TRBV6-1 and TRBJ2-7; 9 nucleotides agree with TRBD1. The origin of this receptor is an adult in good health and CMV-seronegative. Sequences were obtained from memory CD4+ T cells from blood. The DNA of the CDR3 is TGTGCCAGCAGTACGGGCGGGACAGGGTCGGGCGAGCAGTACTTC. Translated: CASSTGGTGSGEQYF.